One sample yielded the 5 T cell receptor beta chains listed below, sequenced in a study of blood T cell repertoires in COVID-19. Measured with immunoSEQ multiplex PCR; TCRdb has only the in-frame clones, and not every one. The table records around 30,000 clones, 68% of them present only once. The sequenced sample was peripheral blood. Source of these receptors: a human donor in a cohort sampled during active COVID-19.

This clone was counted at least ten times. This sequence joins TRBV19 and TRBJ2-3, with 10 nucleotides matching TRBD1. This CDR3 is 14 amino acids long. V shed 4 bases, J shed 4 bases, and the junction held 2 bases outside the gene matches. The germline V gene encodes CDR1 LNHDA and CDR2 SQIVND (reference sequence). As DNA, the CDR3 is TGTGCCAGTAGTAGACAGGGGGCCGCAGATACGCAGTATTTT. Encoded protein: CASSRQGAADTQYF.

CDR3 in DNA: TGTGCCAGTAGTATGCAAAGGAGGACTGAAGCTTTCTTT. Protein sequence: CASSMQRRTEAFF. The V and J genes are TRBV19 and TRBJ1-1; D is undetermined. The CDR3 is 13 residues long. The V end was cut by 3 bases, the J end by 5 bases, with 10 bases between. Germline CDR1 reads LNHDA; CDR2 reads SQIVND (reference sequence). The full variable domain, with the rest looked up from reference TRBV19 and TRBJ1-1, is DGGITQSPKYLFRKEGQNVTLSCEQNLNHDAMYWYRQDPGQGLRLIYYSQIVNDFQKGDIAEGYSVSREKKESFPLTVTSAQKNPTAFYLCASSMQRRTEAFFGQGTRLTVV.

The CDR3 DNA sequence: TGTGCCAGTAGCGGGACGAACACCGGGGAGCTGTTTTTT. It translates to CASSGTNTGELFF. V gene TRBV19 combines with J gene TRBJ2-2; D is perhaps TRBD2 (5 bases). CDR3 size: 13 residues. V shed 6 bases and J shed 0 bases, with 5 bases lying between them. Germline lookup yields CDR1 LNHDA and CDR2 SQIVND (reference sequence).

This chain uses TRBV10-3 with TRBJ2-3; D unclear. Germline V gives CDR1 ENHRY, CDR2 SYGVKD. The CDR3 contains 13 residues. Trimming took off 3 bases at V and 0 bases at J, with 4 bases between the two ends. This CDR3 reads CAISDSSTDTQYF. The CDR3 nucleotides read TGTGCCATCAGTGACAGTAGCACAGATACGCAGTATTTT.

In its sample, this clone was seen a few times. The chain carries TRBV7-9 and TRBJ1-5; D is possibly TRBD1 (5 bases). The CDR3 covers 13 residues. Trimming removed 8 bases from V and 4 bases from J, with 12 bases in between. CDR1 and CDR2 (germline): SEHNR, FQNEAQ (reference sequence). This CDR3 is CASGGLSNQPQHF. The CDR3 nucleotides are TGTGCCAGCGGGGGACTCTCTAATCAGCCCCAGCATTTT.